This T cell receptor (beta chain) was identified in a study of CD8+ T cells in alopecia areata. V lost 8 bases, J lost 7 bases, and 11 bases stayed unmatched. The CDR3 extends over 13 amino acids. Germline assignment: CDR1 SQVTM and CDR2 ANQGSEA. Described treatment: oral pan-JAK inhibitor, 5-10 mg twice daily. Reverse transcription of extracted RNA yielded cDNA, which provided the sequencing template. The data were produced by immunoSEQ multiplex PCR, yet TCRdb's version contains in-frame clones alone and is incomplete. Of 130,000 to 150,000 clones listed, roughly 82% are singletons. Sequencing used CD8+ T cells sorted from blood, obtained at week 4, from a patient treated with tofacitinib. The rearrangement joins TRBV29-1 to TRBJ2-1; 7 bases line up with TRBD1. The source of this sequence is a human donor with alopecia areata. DNA for the CDR3: TGCAGCTCTTGGACAGGTGAAAGGAATGAGCAGTTCTTC. Protein sequence: CSSWTGERNEQFF.